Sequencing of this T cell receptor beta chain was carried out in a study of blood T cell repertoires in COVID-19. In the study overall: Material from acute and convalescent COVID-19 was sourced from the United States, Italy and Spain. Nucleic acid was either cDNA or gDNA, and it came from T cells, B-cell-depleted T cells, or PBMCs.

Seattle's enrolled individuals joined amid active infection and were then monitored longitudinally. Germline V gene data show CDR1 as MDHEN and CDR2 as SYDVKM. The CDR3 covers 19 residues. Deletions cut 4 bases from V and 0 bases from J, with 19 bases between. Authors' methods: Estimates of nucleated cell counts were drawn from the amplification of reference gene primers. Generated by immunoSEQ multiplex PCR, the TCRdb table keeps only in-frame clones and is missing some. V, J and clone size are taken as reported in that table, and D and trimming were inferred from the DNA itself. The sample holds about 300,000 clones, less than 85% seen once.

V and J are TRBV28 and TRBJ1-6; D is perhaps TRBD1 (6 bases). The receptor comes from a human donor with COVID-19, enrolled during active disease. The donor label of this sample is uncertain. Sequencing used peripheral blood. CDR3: CASSSPRTGTRSYNSPLHF. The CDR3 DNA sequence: TGTGCCAGCAGTTCCCCACGAACAGGGACGCGCTCCTATAATTCACCCCTCCACTTT.